These T cell receptor beta chains were read from a single sample in a study of cytomegalovirus exposure and HLA in healthy donors. The table came from immunoSEQ multiplex PCR; TCRdb's copy has only in-frame clones and leaves some out. The repertoire consists of over 80,000 clones, with 65% to 85% occurring once and the leading ten covering approximately 3.8%. Material for sequencing was PBMCs. The receptors originated from a man between 45 and 60 years old in good health and CMV-seronegative. Both conserved end residues are part of each CDR3. D genes are given only for firm matches. Clone size, where shown, is once, few, many, or a class for clones that have expanded.

>TRBV2|TRBJ2-3|.|.
TGTGCCAGCAGGGGTTTCACCAGCGGAGGAAATACGCAGTATTTT
CASRGFTSGGNTQYF
>TRBV28|TRBJ1-1|.|.
TGTGCCAGCAGGGAACTTGGACTGAGGAACACTGAAGCTTTCTTT
CASRELGLRNTEAFF
>TRBV7-9|TRBJ2-4|TRBD1|.
TGTGCCAGCAGCTTAGTGACAGGGTTGAACATTCAGTACTTC
CASSLVTGLNIQYF
>TRBV5-1|TRBJ2-5|.|.
TGCGCCAGCAGCTTGGGACAGACCCAAGAGACCCAGTACTTC
CASSLGQTQETQYF
>TRBV11-2|TRBJ2-7|.|.
TGTGCCAGCAGCCCAAGAGGCGGGGCAGCCGAGCAGTACTTC
CASSPRGGAAEQYF
>TRBV28|TRBJ1-5|.|.
TGTGCCAGCAGCCGCGGTAAGACCCAGCATTTT
CASSRGKTQHF
>TRBV9|TRBJ2-3|TRBD1|.
TGTGCCAGCAGCGTCCGGACAGGGTTGGGGACAGATACGCAGTATTTT
CASSVRTGLGTDTQYF
>TRBV11-1|TRBJ2-5|TRBD2|.
TGTGCCAGCAGCCTACGTAGCGGGAGTTTTCAAGAGACCCAGTACTTC
CASSLRSGSFQETQYF
>TRBV9|TRBJ2-7|.|.
TGTGCCAGCAGCGTAGCCAGCGGTTCTTACGAGCAGTACTTC
CASSVASGSYEQYF
>TRBV6-5|TRBJ2-1|TRBD2|.
TGTGCCAGCAGAGGGGGACTAGCGGACAATGAGCAGTTCTTC
CASRGGLADNEQFF
>TRBV2|TRBJ1-2|.|.
TGTGCCAGCAGTGAAGCGACCCGGACAGCGGCCTATGGCTACACCTTC
CASSEATRTAAYGYTF
>TRBV28|TRBJ1-1|.|few
TGTGCCAGCAGTCGCTTACAGCCTCTGAACACTGAAGCTTTCTTT
CASSRLQPLNTEAFF
>TRBV29-1|TRBJ2-7|TRBD2|.
TGCAGCGTGAGGAGAGAAGGGAGGGGCGAGCAGTACTTC
CSVRREGRGEQYF
>TRBV6-5|TRBJ1-2|.|.
TGTGCCAGCAGTTCCCCCGGTAACTATGGCTACACCTTC
CASSSPGNYGYTF
>TRBV6-1|TRBJ1-2|.|.
TGTGCCAGCAGTGAAGCGCTAGGGAGGCGGGGGGGCTACACCTTC
CASSEALGRRGGYTF
>TRBV28|TRBJ2-5|TRBD1|.
TGTGCCAGCAGTGAGGACAGGGCCCGAAGTTACCAAGAGACCCAGTACTTC
CASSEDRARSYQETQYF
>TRBV5-8|TRBJ2-1|TRBD2|.
TGTGCCAGCAGTTCGGGACTAGCGGGAGTGGGGAATGAGCAGTTCTTC
CASSSGLAGVGNEQFF
>TRBV13|TRBJ2-7|TRBD2|.
TGTGCCAGCAGCCCTAGTGGACTAGGGTATTCCTACGAGCAGTACTTC
CASSPSGLGYSYEQYF
>TRBV29-1|TRBJ2-4|.|.
TGCAGCGCCACAGGGGGGGCGGACATTCAGTACTTC
CSATGGADIQYF
>TRBV28|TRBJ2-5|TRBD1|.
TGTGCCAGCAGTTTAGGGACAGGGAGTATGGAGACCCAGTACTTC
CASSLGTGSMETQYF
>TRBV28|TRBJ2-2|.|.
TGTGCCACTCCTCATCCGACAGTCGCCGGGGAGCTGTTTTTT
CATPHPTVAGELFF
>TRBV5-1|TRBJ2-3|TRBD1|.
TGCGCCAGCGCGACTGGACAGGGCCCATACACAGATACGCAGTATTTT
CASATGQGPYTDTQYF
>TRBV7-3|TRBJ2-7|.|once
TGTGCCAGCAGCCCCCAGCCTGGGGCGTCCAGTGAGCAGTACTTC
CASSPQPGASSEQYF
>TRBV18|TRBJ2-7|TRBD1|.
TGTGCCAGCTCACCATCCTCAGGGGGCGACGAGCAGTACTTC
CASSPSSGGDEQYF
>TRBV7-9|TRBJ2-1|.|.
TGTGCCAGCAGCTTAGGGAGGGGCGATGAGCAGTTCTTC
CASSLGRGDEQFF
>TRBV10-3|TRBJ2-7|TRBD2|.
TGTGCCATCAGCGAGCGGGAGCAGGAGACCTACGAGCAGTACTTC
CAISEREQETYEQYF
>TRBV19|TRBJ1-1|.|once
TGTGCCAGTAGTATAGTAGCCGGTGAAGCTTTCTTT
CASSIVAGEAFF
>TRBV5-1|TRBJ2-1|TRBD2|.
TGCGCCAGCAGCCCGACTAGCGGGAGTATTGGAAATGAGCAGTTCTTC
CASSPTSGSIGNEQFF
>TRBV5-1|TRBJ2-1|.|.
TGCGCCAGCAGATGGGCAGGGGGGAATGAGCAGTTCTTC
CASRWAGGNEQFF
>TRBV7-9|TRBJ2-7|TRBD1|.
TGTGCCAGCAGCTTCGGGACAGGGGGCTACGAGCAGTACTTC
CASSFGTGGYEQYF
>TRBV28|TRBJ1-1|.|.
TGTGCCAGCAGTTTAAGGGGGTACACTGAAGCTTTCTTT
CASSLRGYTEAFF
>TRBV19|TRBJ1-2|.|.
TGTGCCAGTAGAGAGGACAGAACGTATGGCTACACCTTC
CASREDRTYGYTF
>TRBV7-8|TRBJ2-1|.|.
TGTGCCAGCAGCCAACCCAACTGGAATGAGCAGTTCTTC
CASSQPNWNEQFF
>TRBV7-9|TRBJ2-2|.|.
TGTGCCAGCAGCTTAGTAAGCCAGGGCGGCGGGGAGCTGTTTTTT
CASSLVSQGGGELFF
>TRBV7-2|TRBJ1-1|.|.
TGTGCCAGCAGCCCCGCGGGGTTTACTATGAACACTGAAGCTTTCTTT
CASSPAGFTMNTEAFF
>TRBV28|TRBJ1-5|.|once
TGTGCCAGCAGTTGGCGAGGGCCCCAGCATTTT
CASSWRGPQHF
>TRBV6-4|TRBJ2-3|TRBD2|.
TGTGCCAGCAGTCTGACTAGCGGGAGCACAGATACGCAGTATTTT
CASSLTSGSTDTQYF
>TRBV6-5|TRBJ2-3|.|.
TGTGCCAGCAGTTACTCTTCGTCGGGAGCAGGTGATACGCAGTATTTT
CASSYSSSGAGDTQYF
>TRBV27|TRBJ2-1|.|.
TGTGCCAGCAGTTTCGGGATCCAAGGGGGTGAGCAGTTCTTC
CASSFGIQGGEQFF
>TRBV6-5|TRBJ1-4|TRBD1|.
TGTGCCAGCAGAAGACAGGGAGTTGAAACACTGTTTTTT
CASRRQGVETLFF